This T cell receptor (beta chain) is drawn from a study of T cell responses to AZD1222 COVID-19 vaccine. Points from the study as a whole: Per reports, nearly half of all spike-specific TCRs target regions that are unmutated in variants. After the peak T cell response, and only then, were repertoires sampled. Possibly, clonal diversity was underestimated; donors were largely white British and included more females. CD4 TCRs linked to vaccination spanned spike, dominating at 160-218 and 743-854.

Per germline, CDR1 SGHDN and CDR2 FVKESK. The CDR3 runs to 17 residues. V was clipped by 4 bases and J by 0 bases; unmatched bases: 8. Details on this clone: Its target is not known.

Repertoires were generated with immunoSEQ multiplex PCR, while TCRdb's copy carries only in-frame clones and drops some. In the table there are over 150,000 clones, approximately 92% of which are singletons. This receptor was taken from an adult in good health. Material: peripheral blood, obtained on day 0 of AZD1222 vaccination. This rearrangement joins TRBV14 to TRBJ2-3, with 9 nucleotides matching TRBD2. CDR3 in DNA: TGTGCCAGCAGCCCTTTTAGCGGGGGAGGAAGCACAGATACGCAGTATTTT. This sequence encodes CASSPFSGGGSTDTQYF.